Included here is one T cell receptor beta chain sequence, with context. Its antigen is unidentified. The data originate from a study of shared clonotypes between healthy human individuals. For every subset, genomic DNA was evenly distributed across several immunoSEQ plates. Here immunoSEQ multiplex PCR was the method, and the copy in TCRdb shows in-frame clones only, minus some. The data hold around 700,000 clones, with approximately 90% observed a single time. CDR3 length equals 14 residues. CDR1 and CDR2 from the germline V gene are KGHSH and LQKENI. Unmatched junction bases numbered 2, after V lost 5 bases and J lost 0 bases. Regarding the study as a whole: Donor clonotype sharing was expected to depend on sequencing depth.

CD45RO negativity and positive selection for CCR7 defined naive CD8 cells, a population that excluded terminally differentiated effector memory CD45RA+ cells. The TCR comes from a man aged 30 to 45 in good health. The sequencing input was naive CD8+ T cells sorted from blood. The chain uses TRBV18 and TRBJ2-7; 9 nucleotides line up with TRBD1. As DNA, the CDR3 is TGTGCCAGCTCATCGACAGGGGGCTCCTACGAGCAGTACTTC. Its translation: CASSSTGGSYEQYF.